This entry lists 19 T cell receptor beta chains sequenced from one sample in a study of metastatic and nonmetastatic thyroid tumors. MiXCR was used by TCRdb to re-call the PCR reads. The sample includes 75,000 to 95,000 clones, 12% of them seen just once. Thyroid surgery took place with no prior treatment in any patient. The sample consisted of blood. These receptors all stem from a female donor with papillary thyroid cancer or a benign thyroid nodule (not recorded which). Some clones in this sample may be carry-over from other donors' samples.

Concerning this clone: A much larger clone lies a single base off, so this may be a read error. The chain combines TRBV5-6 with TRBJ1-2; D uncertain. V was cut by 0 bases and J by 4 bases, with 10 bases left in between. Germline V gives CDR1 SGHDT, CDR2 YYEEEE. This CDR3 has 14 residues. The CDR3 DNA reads TGTGCCAGCAGCTTGGAGGGCAGATCCTATGGCTACACCTTC. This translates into CASSLEGRSYGYTF.

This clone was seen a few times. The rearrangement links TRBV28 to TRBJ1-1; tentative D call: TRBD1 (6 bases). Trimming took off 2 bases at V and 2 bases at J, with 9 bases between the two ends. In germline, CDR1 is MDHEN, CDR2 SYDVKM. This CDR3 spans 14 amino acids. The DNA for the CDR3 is TGTGCCAGCAGTTTAGGGGGGCTAAACACTGAAGCTTTCTTT. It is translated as CASSLGGLNTEAFF.

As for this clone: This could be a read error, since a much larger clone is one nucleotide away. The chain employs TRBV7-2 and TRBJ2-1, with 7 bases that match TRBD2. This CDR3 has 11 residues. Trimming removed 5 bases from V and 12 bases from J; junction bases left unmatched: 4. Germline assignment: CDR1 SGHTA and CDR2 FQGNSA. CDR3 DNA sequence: TGTGCCAGCAGCCCGCCGGGGGGGCAGTTCTTC. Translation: CASSPPGGQFF.

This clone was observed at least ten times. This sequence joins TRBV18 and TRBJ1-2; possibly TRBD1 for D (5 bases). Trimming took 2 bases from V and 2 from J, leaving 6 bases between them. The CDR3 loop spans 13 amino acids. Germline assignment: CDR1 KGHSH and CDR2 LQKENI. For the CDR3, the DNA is TGTGCCAGCTCACCAGACAGAAACTATGGCTACACCTTC. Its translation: CASSPDRNYGYTF. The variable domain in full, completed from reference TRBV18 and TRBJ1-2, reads NAGVMQNPRHLVRRRGQEARLRCSPMKGHSHVYWYRQLPEEGLKFMVYLQKENIIDESGMPKERFSAEFPKEGPSILRIQQVVRGDSAAYFCASSPDRNYGYTFGSGTRLTVV.

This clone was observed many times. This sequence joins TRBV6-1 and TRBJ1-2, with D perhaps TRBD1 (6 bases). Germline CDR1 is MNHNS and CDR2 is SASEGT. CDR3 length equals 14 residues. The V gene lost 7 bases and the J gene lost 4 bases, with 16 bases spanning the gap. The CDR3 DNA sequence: TGTGCCAGCACCGAAAGGGGGGCCTCCTATGGCTACACCTTC. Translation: CASTERGASYGYTF.

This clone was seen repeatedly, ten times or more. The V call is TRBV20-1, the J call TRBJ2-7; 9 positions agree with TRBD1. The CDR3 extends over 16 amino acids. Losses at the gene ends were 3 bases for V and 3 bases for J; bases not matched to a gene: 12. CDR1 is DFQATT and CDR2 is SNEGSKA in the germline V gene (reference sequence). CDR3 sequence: CSARGRQGDTNYEQYF. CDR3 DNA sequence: TGCAGTGCTAGGGGGAGACAGGGGGACACCAACTACGAGCAGTACTTC.

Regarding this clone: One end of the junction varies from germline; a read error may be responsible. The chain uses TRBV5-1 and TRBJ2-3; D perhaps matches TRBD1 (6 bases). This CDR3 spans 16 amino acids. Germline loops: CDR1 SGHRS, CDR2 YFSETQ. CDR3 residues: CASSLDGTSLGNTQYF. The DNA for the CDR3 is TGCGCCAGCAGCTTAGACGGGACATCTCTCGGGAATACACAGTATTTT.

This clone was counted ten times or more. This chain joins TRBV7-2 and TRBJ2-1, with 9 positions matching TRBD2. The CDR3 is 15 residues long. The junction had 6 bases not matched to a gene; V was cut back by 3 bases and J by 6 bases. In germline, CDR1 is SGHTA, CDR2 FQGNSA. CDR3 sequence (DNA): TGTGCCAGCAGCTTTGCGGGAGGGCCAGTCAATGAGCAGTTCTTC. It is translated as CASSFAGGPVNEQFF.

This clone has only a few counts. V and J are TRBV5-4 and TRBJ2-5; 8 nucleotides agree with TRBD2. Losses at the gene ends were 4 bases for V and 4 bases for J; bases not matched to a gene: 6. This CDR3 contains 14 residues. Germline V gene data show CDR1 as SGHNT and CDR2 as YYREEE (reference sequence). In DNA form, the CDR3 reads TGTGCCAGCAGCCGCCGCGGGGGGCCAGAGACCCAGTACTTC. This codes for CASSRRGGPETQYF.

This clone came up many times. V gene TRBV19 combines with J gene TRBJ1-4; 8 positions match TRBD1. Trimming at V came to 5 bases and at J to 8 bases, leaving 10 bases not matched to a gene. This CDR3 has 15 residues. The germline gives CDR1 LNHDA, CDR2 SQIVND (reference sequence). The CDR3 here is CASSRQGAIFEKLFF. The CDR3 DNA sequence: TGTGCCAGTAGTCGGCAGGGGGCGATTTTCGAAAAACTGTTTTTT.

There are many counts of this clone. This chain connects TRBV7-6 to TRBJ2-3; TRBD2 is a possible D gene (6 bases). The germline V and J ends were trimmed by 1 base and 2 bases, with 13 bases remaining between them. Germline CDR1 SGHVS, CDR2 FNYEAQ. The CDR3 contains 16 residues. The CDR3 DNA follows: TGTGCCAGCAGCTTAGAATGGAGGGAGGCCACAGATACGCAGTATTTT. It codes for CASSLEWREATDTQYF.

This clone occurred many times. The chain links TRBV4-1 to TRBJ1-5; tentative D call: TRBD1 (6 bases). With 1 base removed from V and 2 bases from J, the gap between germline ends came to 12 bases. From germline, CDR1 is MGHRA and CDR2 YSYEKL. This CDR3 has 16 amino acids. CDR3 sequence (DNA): TGCGCCAGCAGCCAAGGCGGTCCAGGGGGCAATCAGCCCCAGCATTTT. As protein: CASSQGGPGGNQPQHF.

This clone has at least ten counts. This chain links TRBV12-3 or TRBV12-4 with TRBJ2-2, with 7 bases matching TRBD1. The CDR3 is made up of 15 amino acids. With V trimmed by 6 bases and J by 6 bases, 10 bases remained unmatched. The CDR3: CASRNRDRGAGELFF. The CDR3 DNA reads TGTGCCAGCAGGAACCGGGACAGAGGCGCCGGGGAGCTGTTTTTT.

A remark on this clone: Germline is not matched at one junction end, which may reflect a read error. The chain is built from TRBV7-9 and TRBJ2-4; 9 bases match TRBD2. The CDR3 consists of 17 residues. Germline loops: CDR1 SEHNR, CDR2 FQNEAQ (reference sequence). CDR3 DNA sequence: TGTGCCAGCAGCAAAACGGTAGGTGCGGGAGGGCCCGATGAGCAGTTATTC. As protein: CASSKTVGAGGPDEQLF.

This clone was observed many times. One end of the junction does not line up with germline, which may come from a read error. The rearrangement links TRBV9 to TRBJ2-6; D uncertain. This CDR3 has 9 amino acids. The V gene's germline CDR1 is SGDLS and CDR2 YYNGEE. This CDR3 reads CASSGPLVF. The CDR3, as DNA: TGTGCCAGCAGCGGCCCATTGGTTTTC.

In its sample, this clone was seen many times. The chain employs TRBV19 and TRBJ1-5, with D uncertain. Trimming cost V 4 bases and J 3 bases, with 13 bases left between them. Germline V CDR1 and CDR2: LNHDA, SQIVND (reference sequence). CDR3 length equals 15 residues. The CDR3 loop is CASSTSGPNNQPQHF. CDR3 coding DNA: TGTGCCAGTAGTACCTCCGGACCGAACAATCAGCCCCAGCATTTT.

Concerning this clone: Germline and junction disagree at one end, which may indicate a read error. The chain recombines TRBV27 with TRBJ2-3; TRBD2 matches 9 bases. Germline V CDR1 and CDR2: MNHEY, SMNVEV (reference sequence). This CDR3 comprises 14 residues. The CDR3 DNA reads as TGTGCCAGTCGGACTAGCGACGGCACAGATACGCATTATTTC. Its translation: CASRTSDGTDTHYF.

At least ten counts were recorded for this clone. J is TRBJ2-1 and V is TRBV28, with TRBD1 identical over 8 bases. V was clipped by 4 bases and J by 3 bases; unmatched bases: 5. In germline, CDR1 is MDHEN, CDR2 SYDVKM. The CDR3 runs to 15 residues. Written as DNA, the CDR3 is TGTGCCAGCAGTTCCAGGGGGCGCGGCTACAATGAGCAGTTCTTC. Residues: CASSSRGRGYNEQFF.

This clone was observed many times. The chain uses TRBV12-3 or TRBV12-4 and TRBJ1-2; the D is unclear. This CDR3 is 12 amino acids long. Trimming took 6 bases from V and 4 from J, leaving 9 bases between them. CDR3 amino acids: CASSLLGYGYTF. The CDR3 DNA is TGTGCCAGCAGCTTGCTGGGCTATGGCTACACCTTC.